The rows below give T cell receptor beta chains drawn from one sample of a study of blood T cell repertoires in COVID-19. Some clones are missing from TCRdb's copy, which holds only in-frame ones; the method was immunoSEQ multiplex PCR. The repertoire holds about 82,000 clones, with about 80% as singletons. Sample: peripheral blood. The receptors originated from a woman aged 35 to 49 with active or convalescent COVID-19. The CDR3 runs from the conserved cysteine through the conserved F or W. D genes are given only for firm matches. Part of the rows lack a size; the others show once, few, many or a class for expanded clones.

abundance | d_gene | j_gene | v_gene | len | CDR3aa | CDR3nt
- | - | TRBJ2-5 | TRBV7-3 | 14 | CASSSTGNQETQYF | TGTGCCAGCAGCTCCACAGGGAACCAAGAGACCCAGTACTTC
- | - | TRBJ1-3 | TRBV4-3 | 15 | CASSLGEGYGNTIYF | TGCGCCAGCAGCCTAGGGGAGGGGTATGGAAACACCATATATTTT
few | - | TRBJ2-5 | TRBV4-3 | 15 | CASSQDVTGRETQYF | TGCGCCAGCAGCCAAGATGTGACAGGGAGGGAGACCCAGTACTTC
- | TRBD1 | TRBJ1-2 | TRBV6-5 | 14 | CASTRNGQGVSYTF | TGTGCCAGCACCCGAAACGGACAGGGTGTGAGCTACACCTTC
- | TRBD2 | TRBJ2-5 | TRBV10-1 | 18 | CATSPGTSGGPYQETQYF | TGCGCCACCAGCCCAGGGACTAGCGGGGGACCGTACCAAGAGACCCAGTACTTC
few | - | TRBJ2-7 | TRBV6-2/TRBV6-3 | 13 | CASSYAGRNEQYF | TGTGCCAGCAGTTACGCTGGGAGGAACGAGCAGTACTTC
once | - | TRBJ1-2 | TRBV28 | 15 | CASSLAGAVSYGYTF | TGTGCCAGCAGTTTAGCAGGGGCAGTATCGTATGGCTACACCTTC
- | TRBD1 | TRBJ2-7 | TRBV10-3 | 15 | CAISPGQGSSYEQYF | TGTGCCATCAGTCCGGGACAGGGGTCCTCCTACGAGCAGTACTTC
- | TRBD1 | TRBJ1-1 | TRBV18 | 13 | CASSQVWDSEAFF | TGTGCCAGCTCACAAGTGTGGGACAGCGAAGCTTTCTTT
- | - | TRBJ1-1 | TRBV12-3/TRBV12-4 | 13 | CASTPQWDTEAFF | TGTGCCAGCACTCCACAGTGGGACACTGAAGCTTTCTTT
- | TRBD1 | TRBJ2-5 | TRBV2 | 15 | CASSVWRQGVLTQYF | TGTGCCAGCAGTGTCTGGAGACAGGGTGTATTGACCCAGTACTTC
- | TRBD2 | TRBJ2-5 | TRBV18 | 16 | CASSPGLAGRGETQYF | TGTGCCAGCTCCCCCGGACTAGCGGGAAGGGGGGAGACCCAGTACTTC
- | TRBD2 | TRBJ2-1 | TRBV11-2 | 15 | CASSFLADSYNEQFF | TGTGCCAGCAGCTTTCTAGCGGACTCCTACAATGAGCAGTTCTTC
- | TRBD1 | TRBJ2-2 | TRBV10-3 | 15 | CAISEGTGYTGELFF | TGTGCCATCAGTGAAGGGACAGGGTACACCGGGGAGCTGTTTTTT
- | TRBD2 | TRBJ2-1 | TRBV4-2 | 16 | CASSQEWTRPDNEQFF | TGTGCCAGCAGCCAAGAATGGACTAGGCCCGACAATGAGCAGTTCTTC
- | - | TRBJ1-2 | TRBV7-8 | 16 | CASSLDPRAGDYGYTF | TGTGCCAGCAGCTTAGACCCAAGAGCAGGGGACTATGGCTACACCTTC
- | TRBD2 | TRBJ2-1 | TRBV6-2/TRBV6-3 | 17 | CASSPLILAITYNEQFF | TGTGCCAGCAGCCCTCTGATACTAGCGATTACCTACAATGAGCAGTTCTTC
- | - | TRBJ1-1 | TRBV28 | 14 | CASSSAALSTEAFF | TGTGCCAGCAGTTCTGCGGCCCTGAGCACTGAAGCTTTCTTT
- | TRBD1 | TRBJ1-6 | TRBV28 | 18 | CASSLGGQGVAYNSPLHF | TGTGCCAGCAGTTTGGGGGGACAGGGGGTAGCCTATAATTCACCCCTCCACTTT
- | - | TRBJ1-1 | TRBV27 | 19 | CASSLTRGSGYGVDTEAFF | TGTGCCAGCAGTTTAACCCGGGGATCAGGCTATGGGGTGGACACTGAAGCTTTCTTT
- | - | TRBJ1-2 | TRBV28 | 11 | CASGRGYGYTF | TGTGCCAGCGGGAGAGGCTATGGCTACACCTTC
- | TRBD2 | TRBJ2-2 | TRBV30 | 18 | CAWSTQPRTSAVTGELFF | TGTGCCTGGAGTACACAGCCGAGGACTAGCGCGGTCACCGGGGAGCTGTTTTTT
few | - | TRBJ1-5 | TRBV28 | 13 | CAPRCGGDQPQHF | TGTGCCCCCAGGTGCGGGGGGGATCAGCCCCAGCATTTT
- | TRBD1 | TRBJ1-5 | TRBV4-3 | 17 | CASSQDGWTGANQPQHF | TGCGCCAGCAGCCAAGATGGGTGGACAGGCGCAAATCAGCCCCAGCATTTT
- | - | TRBJ2-5 | TRBV7-7 | 14 | CASSLSPSCQTQYF | TGTGCCAGCAGCTTATCGCCTAGCTGCCAGACCCAGTACTTC
- | TRBD2 | TRBJ2-7 | TRBV27 | 14 | CASTRLVGGYEQYF | TGTGCCAGCACCCGGCTTGTGGGAGGGTATGAGCAGTACTTC
- | TRBD1 | TRBJ1-2 | TRBV18 | 17 | CASSPPYIYDRGYGYTF | TGTGCCAGCTCACCACCGTACATCTATGACAGGGGGTATGGCTACACCTTC
- | - | TRBJ1-2 | TRBV11-2 | 13 | CASSPGEGYGYTF | TGTGCCAGCAGCCCAGGGGAAGGCTATGGCTACACCTTC
- | TRBD1 | TRBJ1-2 | TRBV7-9 | 14 | CASSLSGTGSGYTF | TGTGCCAGCAGCTTAAGCGGGACAGGGAGTGGCTACACCTTC
- | - | TRBJ2-3 | TRBV28 | 13 | CASRGQSTDTQYF | TGTGCCAGCAGAGGACAAAGCACAGATACGCAGTATTTT
- | - | TRBJ2-1 | TRBV2 | 16 | CASSPEIPTGNNEQFF | TGTGCCAGCAGCCCCGAGATTCCGACGGGAAACAATGAGCAGTTCTTC
- | - | TRBJ1-5 | TRBV6-5 | 14 | CASWGGAWGQPQHF | TGTGCCAGCTGGGGGGGGGCCTGGGGGCAGCCCCAGCATTTT
- | TRBD2 | TRBJ2-7 | TRBV7-6 | 15 | CASSLVGGSAYEQYF | TGTGCCAGCAGCTTAGTGGGGGGGTCAGCGTACGAGCAGTACTTC
once | TRBD1 | TRBJ1-5 | TRBV12-3/TRBV12-4 | 13 | CASSNRGNQPQHF | TGTGCCAGCAGTAACAGGGGAAATCAGCCCCAGCATTTT
- | - | TRBJ1-2 | TRBV6-5 | 12 | CASTDGGYGYTF | TGTGCCAGCACCGACGGGGGGTATGGCTACACCTTC
- | - | TRBJ1-2 | TRBV21-1 | 18 | CASSKQGASQGARYGYTF | TGTGCCAGCAGCAAACAGGGGGCCTCACAGGGGGCGAGGTATGGCTACACCTTC
- | - | TRBJ1-4 | TRBV7-2 | 15 | CASSQPRGPNEKLFF | TGTGCCAGCAGCCAACCCAGGGGACCTAATGAAAAACTGTTTTTT
- | - | TRBJ2-1 | TRBV28 | 14 | CASSFGQSYNEQFF | TGTGCCAGCAGTTTCGGACAGAGCTACAATGAGCAGTTCTTC
few | - | TRBJ1-1 | TRBV23-1 | 16 | CASSRATPRGNTEAFF | TGCGCCAGCAGCCGAGCGACTCCCAGGGGGAACACTGAAGCTTTCTTT
few | TRBD1 | TRBJ2-3 | TRBV11-3 | 15 | CASSPGQGVADTQYF | TGTGCCAGCAGCCCGGGACAGGGGGTTGCAGATACGCAGTATTTT
- | TRBD2 | TRBJ2-1 | TRBV29-1 | 11 | CSAALAGEQFF | TGCAGCGCCGCTTTAGCGGGTGAGCAGTTCTTC
- | - | TRBJ2-3 | TRBV29-1 | 12 | CSVEEGTDTQYF | TGCAGCGTTGAGGAGGGCACAGATACGCAGTATTTT